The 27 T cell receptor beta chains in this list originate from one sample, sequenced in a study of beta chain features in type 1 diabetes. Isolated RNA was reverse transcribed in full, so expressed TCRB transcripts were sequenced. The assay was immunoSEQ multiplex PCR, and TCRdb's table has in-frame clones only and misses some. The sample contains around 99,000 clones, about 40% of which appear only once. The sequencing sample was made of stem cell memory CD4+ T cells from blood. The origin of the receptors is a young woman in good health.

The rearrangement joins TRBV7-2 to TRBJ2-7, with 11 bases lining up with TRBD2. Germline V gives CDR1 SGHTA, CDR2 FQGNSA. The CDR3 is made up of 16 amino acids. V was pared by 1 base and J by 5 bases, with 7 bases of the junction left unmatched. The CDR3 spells CASSLVASGRINEQYF. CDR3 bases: TGTGCCAGCAGCTTAGTGGCTAGCGGGAGGATCAACGAGCAGTACTTC.

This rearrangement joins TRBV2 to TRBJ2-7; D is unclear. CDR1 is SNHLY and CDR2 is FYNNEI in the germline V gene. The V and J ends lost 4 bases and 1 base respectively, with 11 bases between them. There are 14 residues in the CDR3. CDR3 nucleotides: TGTGCCAGCAGTGTCCGGGTTCGGTCCTACGAGCAGTACTTC. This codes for CASSVRVRSYEQYF.

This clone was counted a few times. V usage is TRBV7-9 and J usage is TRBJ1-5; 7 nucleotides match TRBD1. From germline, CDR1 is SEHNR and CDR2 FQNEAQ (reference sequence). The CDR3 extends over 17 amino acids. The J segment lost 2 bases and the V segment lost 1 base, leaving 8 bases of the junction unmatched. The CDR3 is CASSLGAGGLGNQPQHF. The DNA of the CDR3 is TGTGCCAGCAGCTTAGGGGCAGGGGGGTTAGGCAATCAGCCCCAGCATTTT.

The CDR3 DNA follows: TGTGCCATCAGTGGTCGGGACAGGGGAACCTACGAGCAGTACTTC. Amino acid sequence: CAISGRDRGTYEQYF. The rearrangement uses TRBV10-3 and TRBJ2-7, with 10 positions matching TRBD1. V lost 4 bases and J lost 2; bases outside the gene matches: 5. Germline V CDR1 and CDR2: ENHRY, SYGVKD. The CDR3 covers 15 residues.

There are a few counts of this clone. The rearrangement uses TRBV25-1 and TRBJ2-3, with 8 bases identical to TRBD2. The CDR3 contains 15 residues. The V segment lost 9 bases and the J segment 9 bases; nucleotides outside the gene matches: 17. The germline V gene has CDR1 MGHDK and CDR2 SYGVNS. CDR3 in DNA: TGTGCCAGTCAAAGCCCGAGCGGGAGTGGGTTAACGCAGTATTTT. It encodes CASQSPSGSGLTQYF.

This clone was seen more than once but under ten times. CDR3 sequence: CASSLQGRGTDTQYF. The CDR3 region has the DNA TGTGCCAGCTCACTTCAGGGGCGAGGCACAGATACGCAGTATTTT. The rearrangement uses TRBV18 and TRBJ2-3; a weak D match, TRBD1 (6 bases). Germline V CDR1 and CDR2: KGHSH, LQKENI. This CDR3 region has 15 residues. Between the trimmed V and J ends, which lost 4 bases and 1 base, there was a span of 12 bases. Together with reference TRBV18 and TRBJ2-3, the CDR3 gives the full variable domain: NAGVMQNPRHLVRRRGQEARLRCSPMKGHSHVYWYRQLPEEGLKFMVYLQKENIIDESGMPKERFSAEFPKEGPSILRIQQVVRGDSAAYFCASSLQGRGTDTQYFGPGTRLTVL.

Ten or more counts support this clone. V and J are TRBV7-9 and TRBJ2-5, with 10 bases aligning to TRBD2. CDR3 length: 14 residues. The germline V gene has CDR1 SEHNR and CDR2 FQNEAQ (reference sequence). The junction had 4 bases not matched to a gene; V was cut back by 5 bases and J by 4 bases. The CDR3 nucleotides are TGTGCCAGCAGCGGGCGACTAGCGGGAGAGACCCAGTACTTC. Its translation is CASSGRLAGETQYF.

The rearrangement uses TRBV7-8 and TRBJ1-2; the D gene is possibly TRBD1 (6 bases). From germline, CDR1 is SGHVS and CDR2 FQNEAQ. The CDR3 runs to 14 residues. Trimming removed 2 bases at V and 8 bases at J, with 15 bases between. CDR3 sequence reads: CASSLSQGTFGYTF. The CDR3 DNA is TGTGCCAGCAGCTTATCACAGGGAACCTTCGGCTACACCTTC.

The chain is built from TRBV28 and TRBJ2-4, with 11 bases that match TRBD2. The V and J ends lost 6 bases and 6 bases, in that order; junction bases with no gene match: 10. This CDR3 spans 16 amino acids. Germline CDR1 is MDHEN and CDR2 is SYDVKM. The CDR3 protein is CASRPRLAGPINIQYF. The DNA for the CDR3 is TGTGCCAGCAGGCCACGACTAGCGGGGCCGATAAACATTCAGTACTTC. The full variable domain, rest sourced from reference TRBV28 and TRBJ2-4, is DVKVTQSSRYLVKRTGEKVFLECVQDMDHENMFWYRQDPGLGLRLIYFSYDVKMKEKGDIPEGYSVSREKKERFSLILESASTNQTSMYLCASRPRLAGPINIQYFGAGTRLSVL.

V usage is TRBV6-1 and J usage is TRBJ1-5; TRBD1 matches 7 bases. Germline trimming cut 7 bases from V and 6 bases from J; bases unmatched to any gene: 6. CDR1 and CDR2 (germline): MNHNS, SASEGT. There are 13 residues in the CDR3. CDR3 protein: CASTRDRVQPQHF. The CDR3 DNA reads TGTGCCAGCACCCGAGACAGGGTTCAGCCCCAGCATTTT.

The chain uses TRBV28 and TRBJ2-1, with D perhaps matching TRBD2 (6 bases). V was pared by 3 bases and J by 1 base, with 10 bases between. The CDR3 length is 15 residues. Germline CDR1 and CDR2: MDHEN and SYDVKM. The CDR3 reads CASSFAGLSYNEQFF. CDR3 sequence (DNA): TGTGCCAGCAGTTTTGCGGGGCTATCCTACAATGAGCAGTTCTTC.

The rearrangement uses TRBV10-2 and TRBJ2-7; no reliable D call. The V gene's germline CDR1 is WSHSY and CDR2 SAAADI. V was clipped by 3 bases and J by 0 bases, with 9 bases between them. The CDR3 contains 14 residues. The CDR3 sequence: CASSDGGRSYEQYF. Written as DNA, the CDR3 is TGCGCCAGCAGTGACGGCGGCCGCTCCTACGAGCAGTACTTC.

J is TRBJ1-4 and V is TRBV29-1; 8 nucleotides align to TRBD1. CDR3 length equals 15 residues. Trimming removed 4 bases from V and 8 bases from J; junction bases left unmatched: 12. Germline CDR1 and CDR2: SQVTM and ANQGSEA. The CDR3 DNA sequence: TGCAGCGTTGCAGACAGGGGATTTGGCCACGAAAAACTGTTTTTT. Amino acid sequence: CSVADRGFGHEKLFF.

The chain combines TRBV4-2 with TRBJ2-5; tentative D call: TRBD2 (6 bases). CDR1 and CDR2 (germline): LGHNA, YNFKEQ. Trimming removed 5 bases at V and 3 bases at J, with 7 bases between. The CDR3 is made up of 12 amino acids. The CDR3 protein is CASSVAEETQYF. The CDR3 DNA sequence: TGTGCCAGCAGCGTAGCGGAAGAGACCCAGTACTTC.

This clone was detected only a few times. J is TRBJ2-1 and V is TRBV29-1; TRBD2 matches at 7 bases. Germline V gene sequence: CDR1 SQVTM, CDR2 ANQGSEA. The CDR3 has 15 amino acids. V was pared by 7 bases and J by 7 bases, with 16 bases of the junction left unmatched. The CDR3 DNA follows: TGCAGCGGAACGAAGGGAGGGAGAGGGGAAAATGAGCAGTTCTTC. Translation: CSGTKGGRGENEQFF.

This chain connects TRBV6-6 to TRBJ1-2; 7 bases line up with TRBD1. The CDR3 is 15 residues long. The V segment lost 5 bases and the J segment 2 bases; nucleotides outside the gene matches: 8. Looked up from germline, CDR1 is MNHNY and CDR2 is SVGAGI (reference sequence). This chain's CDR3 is CASSPYRGENYGYTF. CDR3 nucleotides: TGTGCCAGCAGTCCTTACAGGGGCGAAAACTATGGCTACACCTTC.

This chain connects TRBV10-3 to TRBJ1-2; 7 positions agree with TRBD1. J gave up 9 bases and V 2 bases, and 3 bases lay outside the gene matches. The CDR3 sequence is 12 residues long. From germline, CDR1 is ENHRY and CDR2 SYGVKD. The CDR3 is CAISEIQGSYTF. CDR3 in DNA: TGTGCCATCAGTGAGATACAGGGGAGCTACACCTTC.

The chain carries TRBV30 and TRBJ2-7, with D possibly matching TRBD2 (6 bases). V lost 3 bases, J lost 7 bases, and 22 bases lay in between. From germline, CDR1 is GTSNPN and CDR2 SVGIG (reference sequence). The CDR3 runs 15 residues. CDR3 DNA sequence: TGTGCCTGGAGCACGCTAGCGAGGAAAAGTATAGAGCAGTACTTC. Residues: CAWSTLARKSIEQYF.

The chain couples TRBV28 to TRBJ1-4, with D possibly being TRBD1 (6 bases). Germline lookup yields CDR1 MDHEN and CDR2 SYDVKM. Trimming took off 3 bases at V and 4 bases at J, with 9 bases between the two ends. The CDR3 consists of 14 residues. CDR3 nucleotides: TGTGCCAGCAGTTTGGGACAACTTAATGAAAAACTGTTTTTT. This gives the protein CASSLGQLNEKLFF.

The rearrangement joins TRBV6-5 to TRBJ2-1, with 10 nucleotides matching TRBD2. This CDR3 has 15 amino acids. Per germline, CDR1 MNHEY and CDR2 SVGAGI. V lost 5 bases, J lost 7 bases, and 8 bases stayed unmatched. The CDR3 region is CASSLSGRAGNEQFF. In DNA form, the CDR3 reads TGTGCCAGCAGTCTAAGCGGGAGGGCAGGGAATGAGCAGTTCTTC.

For the CDR3, the DNA is TGCAGCGGGACAGGGCGGGACGAGCAGTACTTC. This encodes CSGTGRDEQYF. The chain uses TRBV20-1 and TRBJ2-7, with 9 nucleotides matching TRBD1. The CDR3 length is 11 residues. In germline, CDR1 is DFQATT, CDR2 SNEGSKA (reference sequence).

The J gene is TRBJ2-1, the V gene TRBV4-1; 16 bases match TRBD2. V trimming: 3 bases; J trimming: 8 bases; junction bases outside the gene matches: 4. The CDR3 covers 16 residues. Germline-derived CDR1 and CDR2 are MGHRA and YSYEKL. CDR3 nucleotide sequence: TGCGCCAGCAGCCATTTGGGGACTAGCGGGAGGGATGAGCAGTTCTTC. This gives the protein CASSHLGTSGRDEQFF.

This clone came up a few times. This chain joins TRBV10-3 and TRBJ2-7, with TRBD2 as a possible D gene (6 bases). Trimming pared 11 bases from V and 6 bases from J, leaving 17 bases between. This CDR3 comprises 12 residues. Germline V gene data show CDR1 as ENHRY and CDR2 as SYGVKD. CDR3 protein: CASNGDGGEQYF. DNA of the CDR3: TGTGCCTCAAACGGGGACGGGGGCGAGCAGTACTTC.

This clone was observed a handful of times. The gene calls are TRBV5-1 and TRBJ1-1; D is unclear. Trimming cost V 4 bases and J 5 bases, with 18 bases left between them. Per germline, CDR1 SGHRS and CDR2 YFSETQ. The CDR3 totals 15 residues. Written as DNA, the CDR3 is TGCGCCAGCAGCCTCTCAGTGACCCTCGGGACTGAAGCTTTCTTT. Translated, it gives CASSLSVTLGTEAFF.

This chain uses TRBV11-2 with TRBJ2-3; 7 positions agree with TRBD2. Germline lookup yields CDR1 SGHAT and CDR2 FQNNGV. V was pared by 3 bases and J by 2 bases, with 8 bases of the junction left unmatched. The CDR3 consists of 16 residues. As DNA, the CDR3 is TGTGCCAGCAGCTTCCGCGCTAGCGGTAACACAGATACGCAGTATTTT. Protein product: CASSFRASGNTDTQYF. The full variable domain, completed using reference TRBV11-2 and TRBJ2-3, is EAGVAQSPRYKIIEKRQSVAFWCNPISGHATLYWYQQILGQGPKLLIQFQNNGVVDDSQLPKDRFSAERLKGVDSTLKIQPAKLEDSAVYLCASSFRASGNTDTQYFGPGTRLTVL.

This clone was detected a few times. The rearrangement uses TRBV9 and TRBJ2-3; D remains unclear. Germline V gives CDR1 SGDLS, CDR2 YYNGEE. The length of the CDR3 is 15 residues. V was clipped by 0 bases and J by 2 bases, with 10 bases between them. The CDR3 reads CASSVGQVDTDTQYF. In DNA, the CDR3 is TGTGCCAGCAGCGTAGGGCAGGTCGACACAGATACGCAGTATTTT.

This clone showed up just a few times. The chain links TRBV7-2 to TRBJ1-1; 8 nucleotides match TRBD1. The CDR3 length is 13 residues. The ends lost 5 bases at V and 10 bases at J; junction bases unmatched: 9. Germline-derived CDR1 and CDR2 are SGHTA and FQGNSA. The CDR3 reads CASSPDRGAVAFF. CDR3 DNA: TGTGCCAGCAGCCCAGACAGGGGCGCGGTAGCTTTCTTT. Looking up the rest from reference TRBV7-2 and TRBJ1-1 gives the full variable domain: GAGVSQSPSNKVTEKGKDVELRCDPISGHTALYWYRQSLGQGLEFLIYFQGNSAPDKSGLPSDRFSAERTGGSVSTLTIQRTQQEDSAVYLCASSPDRGAVAFFGQGTRLTVV.